This T cell receptor (beta chain) is drawn from a study of blood T cell repertoires in COVID-19. The CDR3 length is 15 residues. The germline V gene encodes CDR1 LNHDA and CDR2 SQIVND (reference sequence). Deletions cut 3 bases from V and 7 bases from J, with 18 bases between. This clone was recorded a few times. Clones were sequenced by immunoSEQ multiplex PCR, and TCRdb holds only the in-frame ones, with some missing. The sample consists of about 300,000 clones, about nine tenths of them appearing once. The TCR comes from a woman under 30 who had recovered from COVID-19. This rearrangement joins TRBV19 to TRBJ1-2, with D possibly matching TRBD1 (5 bases). Material: PBMCs or T cells enriched from blood (not recorded which). CDR3 nucleotides: TGTGCCAGTAGTATCTATTCGGATTTTCAGGGTGGCTACACCTTC. It translates to CASSIYSDFQGGYTF.